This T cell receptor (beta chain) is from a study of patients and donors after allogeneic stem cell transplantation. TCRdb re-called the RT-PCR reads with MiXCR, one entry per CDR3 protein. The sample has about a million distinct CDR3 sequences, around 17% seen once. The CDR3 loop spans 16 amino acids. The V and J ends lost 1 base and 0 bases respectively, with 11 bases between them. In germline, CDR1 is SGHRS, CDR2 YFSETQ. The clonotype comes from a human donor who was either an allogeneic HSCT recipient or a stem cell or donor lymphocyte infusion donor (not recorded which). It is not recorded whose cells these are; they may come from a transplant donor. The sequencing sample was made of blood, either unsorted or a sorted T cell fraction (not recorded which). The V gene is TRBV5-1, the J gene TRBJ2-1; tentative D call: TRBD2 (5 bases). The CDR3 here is CASSLIVAPSYNEQFF. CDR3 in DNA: TGCGCCAGCAGCTTGATCGTAGCGCCCTCCTACAATGAGCAGTTCTTC.